These T cell receptor beta chains were read from a single sample in a study of blood T cell repertoires in COVID-19. The data were produced by immunoSEQ multiplex PCR, yet TCRdb's version contains in-frame clones alone and is incomplete. The table lists roughly 260,000 clones, around nine tenths of them singletons. The sequenced sample was peripheral blood. Source of these receptors: a woman in her 30s with COVID-19, enrolled during active disease. Both conserved end residues are part of each CDR3. The D gene is left open where the match is weak. The listing skips clone size in some rows; elsewhere it reads once, few, many or a size class.

cdr3_length,clone_size,v_call,j_call,d_call,cdr3_aa,cdr3_nt
15,NA,TRBV20-1,TRBJ1-6,NA,CSASGDGRNNSPLHF,TGCAGTGCTAGTGGGGACGGGAGAAATAATTCACCCCTCCACTTT
14,once,TRBV14,TRBJ2-7,NA,CASKATRSVYEQYF,TGTGCCAGCAAGGCGACTAGATCTGTCTACGAGCAGTACTTC
13,few,TRBV12-3/TRBV12-4,TRBJ2-7,TRBD1,CASSSRGLYEQYF,TGTGCCAGCAGTTCCAGGGGGTTGTACGAGCAGTACTTC
14,NA,TRBV29-1,TRBJ1-1,NA,CSTREVGMNTEAFF,TGCAGCACCAGGGAAGTAGGAATGAACACTGAAGCTTTCTTT
13,NA,TRBV29-1,TRBJ2-1,TRBD1,CSVEGQGANEQFF,TGCAGCGTTGAAGGTCAGGGGGCCAATGAGCAGTTCTTC
14,few,TRBV11-2,TRBJ2-2,NA,CASSLSGSTGELFF,TGTGCCAGCAGCTTGTCGGGGAGCACCGGGGAGCTGTTTTTT
15,NA,TRBV11-1,TRBJ1-5,TRBD1,CASSFGTGANQPQHF,TGTGCCAGCAGCTTCGGGACAGGGGCGAATCAGCCCCAGCATTTT
13,NA,TRBV28,TRBJ2-7,TRBD1,CASSLDRGHEQYF,TGTGCCAGCAGTCTAGACAGGGGGCATGAGCAGTACTTC
14,NA,TRBV5-4,TRBJ2-1,NA,CASSLVVHNNEQFF,TGTGCCAGCAGCTTGGTGGTACACAACAATGAGCAGTTCTTC
14,NA,TRBV19,TRBJ2-3,TRBD2,CASSSGRFTDTQYF,TGTGCCAGCTCGAGCGGGAGATTTACCGATACGCAGTATTTT
15,NA,TRBV7-6,TRBJ2-5,NA,CASSVTGSVQETQYF,TGTGCCAGCAGCGTAACAGGGTCTGTTCAAGAGACCCAGTACTTC
17,NA,TRBV4-1,TRBJ2-1,TRBD2,CASSQERGRAEFNEQFF,TGCGCCAGCAGCCAAGAGCGCGGGAGGGCGGAATTTAATGAGCAGTTCTTC
15,NA,TRBV24-1,TRBJ2-1,NA,CATSRRATSYNEQFF,TGTGCCACCTCCCGCAGGGCCACGTCCTACAATGAGCAGTTCTTC
14,once,TRBV24-1,TRBJ1-2,TRBD1,CATSDRTGSYGYTF,TGTGCCACCAGTGATCGGACAGGATCCTATGGCTACACCTTC
16,NA,TRBV28,TRBJ1-1,TRBD1,CASSGGRGRMNTEAFF,TGTGCCAGCAGTGGGGGCAGGGGGCGTATGAACACTGAAGCTTTCTTT
16,NA,TRBV7-9,TRBJ2-3,NA,CASSFGGTGPTDTQYF,TGTGCCAGCAGCTTCGGGGGGACAGGTCCCACAGATACGCAGTATTTT
17,NA,TRBV5-1,TRBJ2-1,NA,CASSPGGGIAGTREQFF,TGCGCCAGCAGCCCGGGGGGCGGAATAGCCGGGACTCGGGAGCAGTTCTTC
14,NA,TRBV6-5,TRBJ2-1,TRBD2,CASSRLAGVNEQFF,TGTGCCAGCAGTCGGCTAGCGGGAGTAAATGAGCAGTTCTTC
13,few,TRBV7-2,TRBJ1-2,TRBD1,CASSLGQGYGYTF,TGTGCCAGCAGCTTGGGACAGGGTTATGGCTACACCTTC
15,NA,TRBV4-2,TRBJ1-2,TRBD1,CASSQAGGADYGYTF,TGTGCCAGCAGCCAAGCAGGGGGCGCGGACTATGGCTACACCTTC
12,once,TRBV4-1,TRBJ2-7,NA,CASSHQGGEQYF,TGCGCCAGCAGCCATCAGGGGGGCGAGCAGTACTTC
15,NA,TRBV6-5,TRBJ2-1,NA,CASSYSRGPYNEQFF,TGTGCCAGCAGTTACAGCAGGGGTCCCTACAATGAGCAGTTCTTC
12,NA,TRBV2,TRBJ1-2,TRBD1,CASRDRGPGYTF,TGTGCCAGCCGAGACAGGGGACCTGGCTACACCTTC
15,few,TRBV7-9,TRBJ2-1,NA,CASSFSGETYNEQFF,TGTGCCAGCAGCTTCTCGGGGGAGACCTACAATGAGCAGTTCTTC
16,NA,TRBV9,TRBJ2-1,TRBD2,CASSPSSGSSYNEQFF,TGTGCCAGCAGCCCATCTAGCGGGAGCTCCTACAATGAGCAGTTCTTC
15,NA,TRBV18,TRBJ1-2,NA,CASSPLEGRNYGYTF,TGTGCCAGCTCCCCACTCGAGGGCAGAAACTATGGCTACACCTTC
18,NA,TRBV6-2/TRBV6-3,TRBJ2-1,TRBD2,CASSYLAGLAGGYNEQFF,TGTGCCAGCAGTTACTTGGCGGGACTAGCGGGAGGGTACAATGAGCAGTTCTTC
14,NA,TRBV5-4,TRBJ2-7,TRBD1,CASSLAVRGYEQYF,TGTGCCAGCAGCTTGGCAGTCAGGGGGTACGAGCAGTACTTC